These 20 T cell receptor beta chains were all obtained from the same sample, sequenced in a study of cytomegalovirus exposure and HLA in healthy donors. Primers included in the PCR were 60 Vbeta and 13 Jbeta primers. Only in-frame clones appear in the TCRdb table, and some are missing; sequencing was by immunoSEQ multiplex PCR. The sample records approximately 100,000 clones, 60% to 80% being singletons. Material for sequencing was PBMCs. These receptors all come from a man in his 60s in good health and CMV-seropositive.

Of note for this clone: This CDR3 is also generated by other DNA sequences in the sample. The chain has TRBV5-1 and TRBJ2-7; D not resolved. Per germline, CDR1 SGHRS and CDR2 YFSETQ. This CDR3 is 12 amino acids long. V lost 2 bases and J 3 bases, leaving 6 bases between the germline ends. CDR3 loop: CASSFNSYEQYF. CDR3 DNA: TGCGCCAGCAGCTTTAACAGCTACGAGCAGTACTTC.

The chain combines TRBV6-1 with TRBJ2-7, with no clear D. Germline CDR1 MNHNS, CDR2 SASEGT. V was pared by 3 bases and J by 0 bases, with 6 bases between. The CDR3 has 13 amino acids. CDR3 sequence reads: CASSERLSYEQYF. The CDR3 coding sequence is TGTGCCAGCAGTGAGAGGCTCTCCTACGAGCAGTACTTC.

The CDR3 nucleotides are TGTGCCAGCGGGGCGACCCAGTACTTC. Translated: CASGATQYF. The chain recombines TRBV7-8 with TRBJ2-5; possibly TRBD1 for D (5 bases). Germline V gene lookup returns CDR1 SGHVS and CDR2 FQNEAQ. Trimming removed 8 bases from V and 7 bases from J, with 5 bases in between. CDR3 size: 9 residues.

Here the CDR3 reads CASSLVTELDQETQYF. The DNA for the CDR3 is TGTGCCAGCAGCTTAGTAACCGAGCTTGATCAAGAGACCCAGTACTTC. V and J are TRBV7-8 and TRBJ2-5; D unclear. The length of the CDR3 is 16 residues. Deletions cut 1 base from V and 2 bases from J, with 14 bases between. CDR1 and CDR2 from the germline V gene are SGHVS and FQNEAQ.

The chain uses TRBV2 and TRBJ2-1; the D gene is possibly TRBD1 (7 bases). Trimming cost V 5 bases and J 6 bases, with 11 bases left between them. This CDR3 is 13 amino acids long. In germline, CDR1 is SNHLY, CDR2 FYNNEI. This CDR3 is CASSYQGGNEQFF. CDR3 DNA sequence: TGTGCCAGCAGTTACCAGGGGGGCAATGAGCAGTTCTTC.

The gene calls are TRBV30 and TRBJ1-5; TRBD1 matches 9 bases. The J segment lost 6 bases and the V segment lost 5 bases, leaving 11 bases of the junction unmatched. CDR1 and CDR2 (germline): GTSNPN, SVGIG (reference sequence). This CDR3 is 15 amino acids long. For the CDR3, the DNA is TGTGCCTGGGGGAGTGACAGGGGGATAGGTCAGCCCCAGCATTTT. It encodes CAWGSDRGIGQPQHF.

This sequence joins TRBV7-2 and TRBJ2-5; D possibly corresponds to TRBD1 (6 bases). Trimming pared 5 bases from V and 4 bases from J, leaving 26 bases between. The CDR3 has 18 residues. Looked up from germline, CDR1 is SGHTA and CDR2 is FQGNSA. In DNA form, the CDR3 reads TGTGCCAGCAGCCGGACATCTAAACAGGGAACCACGCCAGAGACCCAGTACTTC. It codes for CASSRTSKQGTTPETQYF.

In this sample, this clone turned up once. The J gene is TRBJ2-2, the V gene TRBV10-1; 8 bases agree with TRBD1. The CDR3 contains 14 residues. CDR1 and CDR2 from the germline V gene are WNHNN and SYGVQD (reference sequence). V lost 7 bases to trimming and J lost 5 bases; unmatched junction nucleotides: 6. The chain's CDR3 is CASMGTGSTGELFF. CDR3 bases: TGCGCCAGCATGGGGACAGGAAGTACCGGGGAGCTGTTTTTT.

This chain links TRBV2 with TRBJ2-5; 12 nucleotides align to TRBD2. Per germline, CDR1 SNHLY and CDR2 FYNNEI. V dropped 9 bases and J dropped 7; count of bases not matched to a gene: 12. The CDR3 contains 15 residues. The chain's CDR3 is CASGGLAGGEGTQYF. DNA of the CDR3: TGTGCCAGTGGGGGCCTAGCGGGGGGGGAAGGGACCCAGTACTTC. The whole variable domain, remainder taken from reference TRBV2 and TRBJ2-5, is EPEVTQTPSHQVTQMGQEVILRCVPISNHLYFYWYRQILGQKVEFLVSFYNNEISEKSEIFDDQFSVERPDGSNFTLKIRSTKLEDSAMYFCASGGLAGGEGTQYFGPGTRLLVL.

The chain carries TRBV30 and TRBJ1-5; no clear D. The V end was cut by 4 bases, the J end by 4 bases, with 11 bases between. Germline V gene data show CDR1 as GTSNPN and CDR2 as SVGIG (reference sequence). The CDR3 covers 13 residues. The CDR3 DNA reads TGTGCCTGGACCCCATCGCGGAATCAGCCCCAGCATTTT. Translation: CAWTPSRNQPQHF.

CDR3 DNA: TGTGCCAGCTCACAGAGGACAGCAGAACAGCCCCAGCATTTT. Protein product: CASSQRTAEQPQHF. The V gene is TRBV18, the J gene TRBJ1-5; weak D call: TRBD1 (6 bases). The CDR3 loop spans 14 amino acids. Germline V gene lookup returns CDR1 KGHSH and CDR2 LQKENI. V was clipped by 4 bases and J by 7 bases, with 14 bases between them.

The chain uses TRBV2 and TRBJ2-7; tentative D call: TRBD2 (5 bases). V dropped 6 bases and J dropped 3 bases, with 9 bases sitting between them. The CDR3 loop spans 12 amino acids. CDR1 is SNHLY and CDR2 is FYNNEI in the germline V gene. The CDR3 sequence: CASSVGIYEQYF. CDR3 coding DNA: TGTGCCAGCAGCGTCGGGATCTACGAGCAGTACTTC.

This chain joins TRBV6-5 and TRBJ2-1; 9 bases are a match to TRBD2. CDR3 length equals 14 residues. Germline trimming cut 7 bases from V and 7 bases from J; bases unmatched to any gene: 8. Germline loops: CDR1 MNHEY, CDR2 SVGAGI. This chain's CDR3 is CASTGGGARNEQFF. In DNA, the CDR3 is TGTGCCAGCACCGGCGGGGGGGCTAGAAATGAGCAGTTCTTC.

CDR3 bases: TGTGCCAGCAACCAGGTGGGCACAGATACGCAGTATTTT. Encoded protein: CASNQVGTDTQYF. The chain recombines TRBV6-1 with TRBJ2-3; D unclear. Trimming removed 7 bases from V and 1 base from J, with 9 bases in between. Germline V gives CDR1 MNHNS, CDR2 SASEGT. The CDR3 consists of 13 residues.

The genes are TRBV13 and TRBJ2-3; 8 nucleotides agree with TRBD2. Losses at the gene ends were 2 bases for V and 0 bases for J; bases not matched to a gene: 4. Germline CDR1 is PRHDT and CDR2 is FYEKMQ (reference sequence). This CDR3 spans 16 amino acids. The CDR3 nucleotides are TGTGCCAGCAGCTTACGGGGGGGCCTCAGCACAGATACGCAGTATTTT. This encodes CASSLRGGLSTDTQYF.

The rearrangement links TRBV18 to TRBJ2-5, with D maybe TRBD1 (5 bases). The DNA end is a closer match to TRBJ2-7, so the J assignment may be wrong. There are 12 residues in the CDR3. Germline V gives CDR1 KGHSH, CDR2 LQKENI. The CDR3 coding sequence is TGTGCCAGCTCACTCTCAGGGAACGAGCAGTACTTC. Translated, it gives CASSLSGNEQYF.

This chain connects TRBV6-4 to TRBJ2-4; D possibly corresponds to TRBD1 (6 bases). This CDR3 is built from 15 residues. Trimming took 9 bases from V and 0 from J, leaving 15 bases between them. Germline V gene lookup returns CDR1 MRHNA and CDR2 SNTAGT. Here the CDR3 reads CARTGQPLAKNIQYF. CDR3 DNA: TGTGCCAGGACCGGACAGCCTCTAGCCAAAAACATTCAGTACTTC.

CDR3 amino acids: CASSLVGTGVNEQYF. The CDR3 DNA sequence: TGTGCCAGCAGCTTAGTCGGGACAGGGGTCAACGAGCAGTACTTC. V gene TRBV11-2 combines with J gene TRBJ2-5; 10 nucleotides line up with TRBD1. The end of the DNA fits TRBJ2-7 better, so the J call may be wrong. There are 15 residues in the CDR3. Germline-derived CDR1 and CDR2 are SGHAT and FQNNGV.

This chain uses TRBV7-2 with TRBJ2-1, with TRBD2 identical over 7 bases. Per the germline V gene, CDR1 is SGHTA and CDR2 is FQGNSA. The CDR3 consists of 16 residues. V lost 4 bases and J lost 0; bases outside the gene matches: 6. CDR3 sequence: CASSSIAGGSYNEQFF. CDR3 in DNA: TGTGCCAGCAGCTCTATAGCGGGTGGCTCCTACAATGAGCAGTTCTTC. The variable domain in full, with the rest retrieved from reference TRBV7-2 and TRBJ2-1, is GAGVSQSPSNKVTEKGKDVELRCDPISGHTALYWYRQSLGQGLEFLIYFQGNSAPDKSGLPSDRFSAERTGGSVSTLTIQRTQQEDSAVYLCASSSIAGGSYNEQFFGPGTRLTVL.

CDR3 nucleotides: TGTGCCAGCTCTGTGGACAGGGCCACTGAAGCTTTCTTT. Its translation is CASSVDRATEAFF. The chain joins TRBV18 to TRBJ1-1, with 8 bases matching TRBD1. The ends lost 6 bases at V and 4 bases at J; junction bases unmatched: 4. Germline V gene sequence: CDR1 KGHSH, CDR2 LQKENI. The CDR3 runs 13 residues.